Listed here are 18 T cell receptor beta chains from one sample, sequenced in a study of blood T cell repertoires in COVID-19. The method was immunoSEQ multiplex PCR; TCRdb's version includes in-frame clones alone and lacks a portion of them. The sample shows about 140,000 clones, roughly 88% of them seen only once. What was sequenced was peripheral blood. The receptors were gathered from a woman aged 60-75 years with acute or convalescent COVID-19.

CDR3 bases: TGTGCCAGCAGCCTCGTAGCGGGGGGGCCGGCCGAGCAGTACTTC. This translates into CASSLVAGGPAEQYF. The V and J genes are TRBV9 and TRBJ2-7; 11 bases align to TRBD2. Germline V gene sequence: CDR1 SGDLS, CDR2 YYNGEE. The V segment lost 4 bases and the J segment 6 bases; nucleotides outside the gene matches: 9. There are 15 residues in the CDR3.

The chain carries TRBV28 and TRBJ1-2, with D maybe TRBD1 (5 bases). The V gene lost 5 bases and the J gene lost 0 bases, with 13 bases spanning the gap. This CDR3 has 15 amino acids. The V gene's germline CDR1 is MDHEN and CDR2 SYDVKM. The CDR3 sequence: CASSSSRDSNYGYTF. CDR3 DNA: TGTGCCAGCAGTAGCTCCAGGGATTCTAACTATGGCTACACCTTC.

The V gene is TRBV6-6, the J gene TRBJ2-7; TRBD1 might be the D (6 bases). The germline V and J ends were trimmed by 7 bases and 2 bases, with 18 bases remaining between them. Germline assignment: CDR1 MNHNY and CDR2 SVGAGI (reference sequence). The CDR3 is made up of 15 amino acids. The CDR3 is CASIPRLDSTYEQYF. For the CDR3, the DNA is TGTGCCAGCATCCCACGGCTGGACAGCACCTACGAGCAGTACTTC.

The gene calls are TRBV28 and TRBJ2-5; TRBD2 agrees at 7 bases. V shed 5 bases, J shed 4 bases, and the junction held 10 bases outside the gene matches. CDR3 length: 15 amino acids. The germline V gene has CDR1 MDHEN and CDR2 SYDVKM. The CDR3 loop is CASSAPPGGGETQYF. DNA for the CDR3: TGTGCCAGCAGTGCCCCGCCGGGGGGAGGAGAGACCCAGTACTTC.

As to this clone: This sample also contains other DNA sequences that code for the same CDR3. J is TRBJ1-1 and V is TRBV5-1; possible D gene TRBD1, 6 bases. Germline CDR1 SGHRS, CDR2 YFSETQ. The CDR3 totals 13 residues. V was cut by 2 bases and J by 4 bases, with 9 bases left in between. The CDR3 loop is CASSLPDSTEAFF. The CDR3 coding sequence is TGCGCCAGCAGCTTACCGGACAGCACTGAAGCTTTCTTT. Based on the CDR3 plus reference TRBV5-1 and TRBJ1-1, the full variable domain is KAGVTQTPRYLIKTRGQQVTLSCSPISGHRSVSWYQQTPGQGLQFLFEYFSETQRNKGNFPGRFSGRQFSNSRSEMNVSTLELGDSALYLCASSLPDSTEAFFGQGTRLTVV.

The rearrangement uses TRBV12-5 and TRBJ1-5; 7 bases match TRBD1. V gave up 6 bases and J gave up 6 bases; unmatched junction bases: 11. The germline V gene has CDR1 LGHNT and CDR2 FRNRAP. This CDR3 is built from 15 residues. The CDR3 is CASGPREGAGQPQHF. CDR3 sequence (DNA): TGTGCTAGTGGGCCCCGCGAGGGGGCGGGTCAGCCCCAGCATTTT.

This rearrangement joins TRBV30 to TRBJ2-7; D is possibly TRBD2 (7 bases). The CDR3 has 15 residues. With 0 bases removed from V and 3 bases from J, the gap between germline ends came to 15 bases. Germline CDR1 is GTSNPN and CDR2 is SVGIG (reference sequence). The CDR3: CAWSVGGGHGYEQYF. The CDR3 coding sequence is TGTGCCTGGAGTGTAGGGGGGGGGCATGGCTACGAGCAGTACTTC.

A single count supports this clone. V is TRBV2 and J is TRBJ1-3; D possibly corresponds to TRBD1 (6 bases). The germline gives CDR1 SNHLY, CDR2 FYNNEI. V was trimmed by 6 bases and J by 0 bases, leaving 12 bases between them. This CDR3 has 15 residues. This CDR3 reads CASSRGSFSGNTIYF. CDR3 DNA: TGTGCCAGCAGCAGGGGCAGCTTCTCTGGAAACACCATATATTTT. The entire variable domain, with the rest obtained from reference TRBV2 and TRBJ1-3, is as follows: EPEVTQTPSHQVTQMGQEVILRCVPISNHLYFYWYRQILGQKVEFLVSFYNNEISEKSEIFDDQFSVERPDGSNFTLKIRSTKLEDSAMYFCASSRGSFSGNTIYFGEGSWLTVV.

This clone was recorded only once. The chain carries TRBV7-2 and TRBJ1-1; D gene uncertain. The CDR3 runs to 13 residues. Germline V gene data show CDR1 as SGHTA and CDR2 as FQGNSA. Trimming shortened V by 7 bases and J by 1 base, and 10 bases separated the two germline ends. This CDR3 reads CASNIQPNTEAFF. The CDR3 DNA is TGTGCCAGCAATATACAGCCGAACACTGAAGCTTTCTTT. The complete variable domain, with remaining parts taken from reference TRBV7-2 and TRBJ1-1, reads GAGVSQSPSNKVTEKGKDVELRCDPISGHTALYWYRQSLGQGLEFLIYFQGNSAPDKSGLPSDRFSAERTGGSVSTLTIQRTQQEDSAVYLCASNIQPNTEAFFGQGTRLTVV.

The CDR3: CASGLDQQVPEYF. CDR3 coding DNA: TGTGCTAGTGGTTTGGACCAACAGGTGCCGGAGTACTTC. The chain employs TRBV12-5 and TRBJ2-5, with D tentatively TRBD1 (5 bases). The CDR3 runs to 13 residues. Germline CDR1 LGHNT, CDR2 FRNRAP. V shed 1 base and J shed 12 bases, with 15 bases lying between them.

This chain uses TRBV6-2 or TRBV6-3 with TRBJ1-1; 10 nucleotides align to TRBD1. The V gene's germline CDR1 is MNHEY and CDR2 SVGEGT. The CDR3 contains 16 residues. After removal of 6 bases from V and 3 bases from J, the junction contained 10 bases not matched to a gene. CDR3 sequence reads: CASSTTGGFQDTEAFF. The CDR3 DNA is TGTGCCAGCAGCACGACAGGGGGCTTTCAGGACACTGAAGCTTTCTTT.

The chain employs TRBV28 and TRBJ2-7; D perhaps matches TRBD1 (6 bases). The V and J ends lost 7 bases and 2 bases respectively, with 12 bases between them. The CDR3 has 13 amino acids. Germline CDR1 is MDHEN and CDR2 is SYDVKM. DNA of the CDR3: TGTGCCAGCAACCACAGGGTGACCTACGAGCAGTACTTC. This encodes CASNHRVTYEQYF.

This chain connects TRBV28 to TRBJ1-5, with D uncertain. Germline V CDR1 and CDR2: MDHEN, SYDVKM. V was shortened by 6 bases and J by 2 bases, with 14 bases between the two germline ends. The CDR3 covers 15 residues. CDR3 coding DNA: TGTGCCAGCAGCCCGTTTAGGAGCGGCAATCAGCCCCAGCATTTT. It is translated as CASSPFRSGNQPQHF.

This clone occurred once. The J gene is TRBJ2-7, the V gene TRBV5-1; 9 bases match TRBD1. Per the germline V gene, CDR1 is SGHRS and CDR2 is YFSETQ. V was pared by 0 bases and J by 6 bases, with 7 bases of the junction left unmatched. The CDR3 sequence is 15 residues long. DNA for the CDR3: TGCGCCAGCAGCTTGGCGAGGACAGGGGCAGGCGAGCAGTACTTC. It yields the protein CASSLARTGAGEQYF.

This chain links TRBV11-2 with TRBJ1-3, with D tentatively TRBD1 (5 bases). The length of the CDR3 is 16 residues. Per the germline V gene, CDR1 is SGHAT and CDR2 is FQNNGV. The V and J ends lost 3 bases and 1 base respectively, with 13 bases between them. The CDR3 DNA reads as TGTGCCAGCAGCTTGACGACAGAACCTTCTGGAAACACCATATATTTT. As protein: CASSLTTEPSGNTIYF. Supplemented by reference TRBV11-2 and TRBJ1-3, the full variable domain reads EAGVAQSPRYKIIEKRQSVAFWCNPISGHATLYWYQQILGQGPKLLIQFQNNGVVDDSQLPKDRFSAERLKGVDSTLKIQPAKLEDSAVYLCASSLTTEPSGNTIYFGEGSWLTVV.

The J gene is TRBJ2-7, the V gene TRBV28; TRBD1 aligns across 9 bases. CDR3 length: 18 amino acids. V shed 6 bases and J 4 bases; nucleotides not matched to a gene: 19. Germline V gives CDR1 MDHEN, CDR2 SYDVKM. The CDR3 here is CASSPITLDRGKKYEQYF. CDR3 bases: TGTGCCAGCAGCCCCATAACCCTCGACAGGGGGAAAAAGTACGAGCAGTACTTC. Based on the CDR3 plus reference TRBV28 and TRBJ2-7, the full variable domain is DVKVTQSSRYLVKRTGEKVFLECVQDMDHENMFWYRQDPGLGLRLIYFSYDVKMKEKGDIPEGYSVSREKKERFSLILESASTNQTSMYLCASSPITLDRGKKYEQYFGPGTRLTVT.

V usage is TRBV30 and J usage is TRBJ2-7; possibly TRBD2 for D (6 bases). The CDR3 loop spans 12 amino acids. In germline, CDR1 is GTSNPN, CDR2 SVGIG (reference sequence). The V and J ends lost 2 bases and 2 bases respectively, with 7 bases between them. In DNA form, the CDR3 reads TGTGCCTGGAGTTTAGCGGCCTACGAGCAGTACTTC. Encoded protein: CAWSLAAYEQYF.

The chain combines TRBV2 with TRBJ1-3; maybe TRBD1 (6 bases). This CDR3 has 15 amino acids. Germline CDR1 and CDR2: SNHLY and FYNNEI. Trimming removed 5 bases from V and 4 bases from J, with 15 bases in between. DNA for the CDR3: TGTGCCAGCAGTCAACCCAGGGGAATGGGAAACACCATATATTTT. It specifies CASSQPRGMGNTIYF.